This entry lists 29 T cell receptor beta chains sequenced from one sample in a study of OX40 agonist ivuxolimab in advanced cancers. Only in-frame clones appear in the TCRdb table, and some are missing; sequencing was by immunoSEQ multiplex PCR. Of roughly 90,000 clones in the sample, under 95% were seen once. Sequenced material: CD4+ or CD8+ T cells sorted from blood, taken in a trial of the OX40 agonist ivuxolimab. These receptors originate from an adult with an advanced solid tumor such as melanoma, head and neck, liver or kidney cancer.

The chain combines TRBV15 with TRBJ2-5; 11 bases map to TRBD2. J lost 4 bases, V lost 3 bases, and 7 bases had no gene match. From germline, CDR1 is LNHNV and CDR2 YYDKDF (reference sequence). The CDR3 length is 16 residues. CDR3 amino acids: CATSRGTSGSRETQYF. CDR3 coding DNA: TGTGCCACCAGCAGGGGTACTAGCGGGAGTAGAGAGACCCAGTACTTC.

The J gene is TRBJ1-1, the V gene TRBV27, with D perhaps matching TRBD1 (5 bases). The CDR3 totals 15 residues. Germline loops: CDR1 MNHEY, CDR2 SMNVEV (reference sequence). V gave up 3 bases and J gave up 3 bases, with 14 bases separating them. In nucleotides, the CDR3 is TGTGCCAGCAGTTTCGGGGGGACGGGGGACACTGAAGCTTTCTTT. Amino acids: CASSFGGTGDTEAFF.

The chain combines TRBV27 with TRBJ2-1; D is ambiguous. CDR1 is MNHEY and CDR2 is SMNVEV in the germline V gene (reference sequence). V gave up 3 bases and J gave up 3 bases, with 6 bases separating them. This CDR3 contains 13 residues. This CDR3 is CASSLALYNEQFF. The CDR3 region has the DNA TGTGCCAGCAGTTTGGCACTCTACAATGAGCAGTTCTTC.

The chain combines TRBV6-1 with TRBJ2-5, with TRBD2 identical over 7 bases. CDR1 MNHNS and CDR2 SASEGT come from the germline V gene. The CDR3 is made up of 17 amino acids. V was clipped by 3 bases and J by 1 base; unmatched bases: 11. CDR3 DNA sequence: TGTGCCAGCAGTGATATAGCGGGCCGACAACTCCAAGAGACCCAGTACTTC. It codes for CASSDIAGRQLQETQYF.

The rearrangement uses TRBV7-2 and TRBJ2-1; no definite D call. The V gene's germline CDR1 is SGHTA and CDR2 FQGNSA. The CDR3 is made up of 16 amino acids. V shed 0 bases and J shed 3 bases, with 12 bases lying between them. CDR3 nucleotides: TGTGCCAGCAGCTTAGCGGCCCCAGGAGACTACAATGAGCAGTTCTTC. Protein product: CASSLAAPGDYNEQFF.

V usage is TRBV27 and J usage is TRBJ1-4, with 9 bases lining up with TRBD1. The germline gives CDR1 MNHEY, CDR2 SMNVEV (reference sequence). J lost 8 bases, V lost 6 bases, and 16 bases had no gene match. The CDR3 covers 17 residues. The CDR3 sequence is CASSQTDRGGRVEKLFF. DNA for the CDR3: TGTGCCAGCAGCCAAACGGACAGGGGAGGAAGAGTCGAAAAACTGTTTTTT.

The rearrangement uses TRBV5-1 and TRBJ1-1; D is ambiguous. Germline CDR1 is SGHRS and CDR2 is YFSETQ. The CDR3 is made up of 13 amino acids. Deletions cut 2 bases from V and 4 bases from J, with 9 bases between. The CDR3 nucleotides read TGCGCCAGCAGCTTTGGGGTGAGCACTGAAGCTTTCTTT. This sequence encodes CASSFGVSTEAFF.

CDR3 coding DNA: TGTGCCAGCAGCTTTAGTGTAGGACAGCTATTCACTGAAGCTTTCTTT. Amino acid sequence: CASSFSVGQLFTEAFF. This chain joins TRBV7-6 and TRBJ1-1; D may be TRBD1 (6 bases). This CDR3 comprises 16 residues. Trimming left V 3 bases short and J 4 bases short, with 18 bases between. CDR1 and CDR2 from the germline V gene are SGHVS and FNYEAQ.

The chain combines TRBV19 with TRBJ2-7, with D tentatively TRBD2 (5 bases). CDR1 is LNHDA, CDR2 SQIVND, per germline (reference sequence). CDR3 length: 13 residues. The ends were cut back, 3 bases at V and 3 bases at J, with 9 bases in the middle. For the CDR3, the DNA is TGTGCCAGTAGTATGATCGGGGTCTACGAGCAGTACTTC. It yields the protein CASSMIGVYEQYF.

The rearrangement joins TRBV30 to TRBJ2-3, with 7 bases matching TRBD1. Germline lookup yields CDR1 GTSNPN and CDR2 SVGIG (reference sequence). The J segment lost 6 bases and the V segment lost 6 bases, leaving 9 bases of the junction unmatched. The length of the CDR3 is 13 residues. The CDR3 DNA is TGTGCCTGTCCCGGGACAGTGTCGGATACGCAGTATTTT. Its protein product is CACPGTVSDTQYF.

The J gene is TRBJ2-4, the V gene TRBV27; the D gene is possibly TRBD2 (6 bases). With 6 bases removed from V and 1 base from J, the gap between germline ends came to 16 bases. From germline, CDR1 is MNHEY and CDR2 SMNVEV (reference sequence). The CDR3 length is 16 residues. In nucleotides, the CDR3 is TGTGCCAGCAGCCCTCGGAGGGCGAGGGCCAAAAACATTCAGTACTTC. This sequence encodes CASSPRRARAKNIQYF.

The chain is built from TRBV19 and TRBJ2-7; 10 bases agree with TRBD1. Germline assignment: CDR1 LNHDA and CDR2 SQIVND (reference sequence). Trimming removed 6 bases from V and 4 bases from J; junction bases left unmatched: 9. The CDR3 runs 15 residues. The CDR3 loop reads CASSYGTGELYEQYF. In DNA, the CDR3 is TGTGCCAGTAGCTATGGGACAGGGGAACTATACGAGCAGTACTTC.

The chain carries TRBV4-1 and TRBJ1-1, with 9 bases fitting TRBD1. Trimming took 2 bases from V and 2 from J; bases not matched to a gene: 12. The V gene's germline CDR1 is MGHRA and CDR2 YSYEKL. This CDR3 comprises 18 residues. Here the CDR3 reads CASSQKILGTGPNTEAFF. In nucleotides, the CDR3 is TGCGCCAGCAGCCAAAAGATCCTCGGGACAGGGCCTAACACTGAAGCTTTCTTT.

The V call is TRBV9, the J call TRBJ2-5; D remains ambiguous. Germline CDR1 SGDLS, CDR2 YYNGEE. The ends were cut back, 3 bases at V and 4 bases at J, with 13 bases in the middle. This CDR3 region has 14 residues. In nucleotides, the CDR3 is TGTGCCAGCAGCGCAGCAGACTGGATAGAGACCCAGTACTTC. It is translated as CASSAADWIETQYF.

J is TRBJ2-1 and V is TRBV9; D remains unclear. Germline V CDR1 and CDR2: SGDLS, YYNGEE. Trimming removed 4 bases at V and 10 bases at J, with 12 bases between. The CDR3 totals 12 residues. The CDR3: CASSPHPREQFF. CDR3 nucleotide sequence: TGTGCCAGCAGCCCCCACCCAAGGGAGCAGTTCTTC.

The V gene is TRBV4-3, the J gene TRBJ1-6; D is unclear. Germline CDR1 and CDR2: LGHNA and YSLEER. V lost 2 bases to trimming and J lost 0 bases, with 5 bases between them. This CDR3 spans 15 amino acids. The CDR3 sequence: CASSQSSSYNSPLHF. The CDR3 DNA is TGCGCCAGCAGCCAATCCAGCTCCTATAATTCACCCCTCCACTTT.

The chain carries TRBV2 and TRBJ2-3, with 13 bases identical to TRBD2. There are 16 residues in the CDR3. V was clipped by 5 bases and J by 6 bases; unmatched bases: 8. Per germline, CDR1 SNHLY and CDR2 FYNNEI. The CDR3 DNA is TGTGCCAGCAGTTTAGGACTAGCGGGAGCGGCTGATACGCAGTATTTT. This encodes CASSLGLAGAADTQYF.

The rearrangement joins TRBV7-2 to TRBJ2-3, with D uncertain. The length of the CDR3 is 14 residues. Deletions cut 0 bases from V and 3 bases from J, with 7 bases between. The germline CDR1 and CDR2 sequences are SGHTA and FQGNSA. The CDR3 reads CASSLAPGTDTQYF. In nucleotides, the CDR3 is TGTGCCAGCAGCTTAGCCCCAGGTACAGATACGCAGTATTTT.

The chain uses TRBV6-1 and TRBJ1-2, with 9 bases identical to TRBD1. With V trimmed by 2 bases and J by 6 bases, 10 bases remained unmatched. The CDR3 runs 16 residues. Germline V CDR1 and CDR2: MNHNS, SASEGT. The chain's CDR3 is CASSENTGGVSHGYTF. The CDR3 region has the DNA TGTGCCAGCAGTGAAAACACAGGGGGCGTATCTCATGGCTACACCTTC.

This chain links TRBV5-1 with TRBJ2-7, with 9 nucleotides matching TRBD1. V shed 0 bases, J shed 5 bases, and the junction held 6 bases outside the gene matches. This CDR3 is built from 15 residues. Germline V gene sequence: CDR1 SGHRS, CDR2 YFSETQ. The CDR3 DNA is TGCGCCAGCAGCTTGGTGGGGACAGGGAACAACGAGCAGTACTTC. Encoded protein: CASSLVGTGNNEQYF.

This chain joins TRBV7-2 and TRBJ1-5; the D is unclear. The length of the CDR3 is 13 residues. Germline V CDR1 and CDR2: SGHTA, FQGNSA. The V gene lost 3 bases and the J gene lost 5 bases, with 8 bases spanning the gap. CDR3 coding DNA: TGTGCCAGCAGCTTCGGGCCATATCAGCCCCAGCATTTT. Its protein is CASSFGPYQPQHF.

V usage is TRBV2 and J usage is TRBJ2-1; maybe TRBD2 (6 bases). The CDR3 length is 14 residues. The germline V gene encodes CDR1 SNHLY and CDR2 FYNNEI. V lost 4 bases, J lost 4 bases, and 11 bases lay in between. Here the CDR3 DNA reads TGTGCCAGCAGTGGCGGGACCGCTTACAATGAGCAGTTCTTC. Protein sequence: CASSGGTAYNEQFF.

The chain recombines TRBV4-1 with TRBJ1-2; no definite D call. V was cut by 1 base and J by 8 bases, with 8 bases left in between. Germline CDR1 and CDR2: MGHRA and YSYEKL. The CDR3 consists of 12 residues. This CDR3 is CASSQATSGYTF. The DNA of the CDR3 is TGCGCCAGCAGCCAAGCAACATCAGGCTACACCTTC.

The chain couples TRBV10-3 to TRBJ2-2; no firm D call. Germline assignment: CDR1 ENHRY and CDR2 SYGVKD. The CDR3 runs to 13 residues. V gave up 0 bases and J gave up 6 bases, with 5 bases separating them. CDR3 nucleotide sequence: TGTGCCATCAGTGAGTCACTTTCCGGGGAGCTGTTTTTT. This translates into CAISESLSGELFF.

The chain has TRBV10-2 and TRBJ1-1; a possible D gene is TRBD1 (5 bases). The CDR3 consists of 13 residues. From germline, CDR1 is WSHSY and CDR2 SAAADI. The V end lost 6 bases, the J end lost 4 bases, and 12 bases lay between the germline ends. The CDR3 reads CASRQAWGTEAFF. CDR3 coding DNA: TGCGCCAGCAGACAGGCCTGGGGCACTGAAGCTTTCTTT.

The chain links TRBV6-5 to TRBJ2-3; D may be TRBD1 (6 bases). Trimming stripped 2 bases from V and 6 bases from J, with 9 bases between. In germline, CDR1 is MNHEY, CDR2 SVGAGI. This CDR3 has 13 residues. CDR3 sequence reads: CASSYRGKDTQYF. The CDR3 nucleotides are TGTGCCAGCAGTTACAGGGGGAAGGATACGCAGTATTTT.

As DNA, the CDR3 is TGTGCCAGCAGCTTGGAACAGGGCATAGGAAATACGCAGTATTTT. This gives the protein CASSLEQGIGNTQYF. The V gene is TRBV5-4, the J gene TRBJ2-3; maybe TRBD1 (6 bases). The CDR3 has 15 amino acids. Germline V CDR1 and CDR2: SGHNT, YYREEE (reference sequence). Deletions cut 0 bases from V and 7 bases from J, with 15 bases between.

This chain uses TRBV28 with TRBJ2-3; tentative D call: TRBD1 (6 bases). Germline V gives CDR1 MDHEN, CDR2 SYDVKM. CDR3 length: 13 residues. The germline V and J ends were trimmed by 8 bases and 2 bases, with 11 bases remaining between them. The CDR3, as DNA: TGTGCCAGCCTCACAGGGTACACAGATACGCAGTATTTT. Protein sequence: CASLTGYTDTQYF.

This chain connects TRBV18 to TRBJ1-4; D perhaps matches TRBD1 (5 bases). Germline loops: CDR1 KGHSH, CDR2 LQKENI. The CDR3 runs to 17 residues. The V end lost 3 bases, the J end lost 7 bases, and 21 bases lay between the germline ends. The CDR3 loop reads CASSPQGLRTPFEKLFF. The CDR3 bases are TGTGCCAGCTCACCGCAGGGCTTAAGAACTCCTTTTGAAAAACTGTTTTTT. Using reference TRBV18 and TRBJ1-4 for the parts outside the CDR3, the full variable domain is NAGVMQNPRHLVRRRGQEARLRCSPMKGHSHVYWYRQLPEEGLKFMVYLQKENIIDESGMPKERFSAEFPKEGPSILRIQQVVRGDSAAYFCASSPQGLRTPFEKLFFGSGTQLSVL.